These 21 T cell receptor beta chains were all obtained from the same sample, sequenced in a study of control samples from healthy donors and cancer patients. The method was immunoSEQ multiplex PCR; TCRdb's version includes in-frame clones alone and lacks a portion of them. The table shows about 150,000 clones, with about 94% occurring only once. Sequenced: blood. The origin of the receptors is a middle-aged man in good health.

Note on this clone: The sample contains more than one DNA sequence encoding this CDR3. CDR3 DNA: TGTGCCAGCTCAGCGGCGGGCTACGAGCAGTACTTC. Translating gives CASSAAGYEQYF. This chain uses TRBV18 with TRBJ2-7; weak D call: TRBD2 (5 bases). The CDR3 spans 12 residues. V gave up 5 bases and J gave up 3 bases, with 8 bases separating them. CDR1 is KGHSH, CDR2 LQKENI, per germline.

The V gene is TRBV19, the J gene TRBJ1-5; no firm D call. CDR3 length: 12 amino acids. The V gene lost 9 bases and the J gene lost 7 bases, with 13 bases spanning the gap. Germline values: CDR1 LNHDA, CDR2 SQIVND (reference sequence). This CDR3 reads CASRGGSQPQHF. CDR3 nucleotide sequence: TGTGCCAGCCGGGGAGGGAGCCAGCCCCAGCATTTT.

V gene TRBV7-2 combines with J gene TRBJ1-2; D gene ambiguous. The CDR3 is 13 amino acids. The germline CDR1 and CDR2 sequences are SGHTA and FQGNSA. V was clipped by 7 bases and J by 7 bases, with 16 bases between them. CDR3 loop: CASTSIVLGGYTF. In nucleotides, the CDR3 is TGTGCCAGCACATCCATAGTTCTGGGTGGCTACACCTTC.

The V and J genes are TRBV19 and TRBJ2-1; a weak D match, TRBD1 (6 bases). This CDR3 is built from 15 residues. V lost 4 bases to trimming and J lost 2 bases, with 12 bases between them. Germline V CDR1 and CDR2: LNHDA, SQIVND (reference sequence). The CDR3 DNA reads TGTGCCAGTAGTACCACAGGGTTCACCTACAATGAGCAGTTCTTC. Amino acids: CASSTTGFTYNEQFF.

This clone has a handful of counts. The chain employs TRBV6-5 and TRBJ1-2; no clear D gene. The germline gives CDR1 MNHEY, CDR2 SVGAGI. The CDR3 is 13 residues long. V shed 6 bases and J shed 4 bases, with 12 bases lying between them. CDR3 loop: CASSNLMGYGYTF. CDR3 in DNA: TGTGCCAGCAGCAACCTTATGGGCTATGGCTACACCTTC.

The chain has TRBV19 and TRBJ1-1; D is unresolved. The CDR3 extends over 15 amino acids. Trimming stripped 6 bases from V and 2 bases from J, with 16 bases between. Germline V gives CDR1 LNHDA, CDR2 SQIVND (reference sequence). The CDR3 region has the DNA TGTGCCAGTAGCCCCCAGGCTGGGATAAACACTGAAGCTTTCTTT. This translates into CASSPQAGINTEAFF.

The chain couples TRBV3-1 (or the pseudogene TRBV3-2) to TRBJ1-1; the match to TRBD1 covers 8 bases. The CDR3 runs to 13 residues. V shed 4 bases and J 8 bases; nucleotides not matched to a gene: 6. The germline CDR1 and CDR2 sequences are LGHDT and YNNKEL (reference sequence). The CDR3 DNA follows: TGTGCCAGCAGCCGGAAGACAGGGGACGAAGCTTTCTTT. Translation: CASSRKTGDEAFF.

The genes are TRBV9 and TRBJ2-7; TRBD1 aligns across 9 bases. Germline V lookup: CDR1 SGDLS, CDR2 YYNGEE. The CDR3 covers 14 residues. The ends lost 4 bases at V and 4 bases at J; junction bases unmatched: 6. CDR3 region: CASSPDRGVYEQYF. DNA for the CDR3: TGTGCCAGCAGCCCGGACAGGGGTGTTTACGAGCAGTACTTC.

The CDR3 loop is CASSYWVGGEKLFF. The CDR3 region has the DNA TGTGCCAGCAGTTACTGGGTCGGCGGTGAAAAACTGTTTTTT. J is TRBJ1-4 and V is TRBV6-6; D remains unclear. The CDR3 is 14 amino acids. Trimming took off 1 base at V and 7 bases at J, with 10 bases between the two ends. CDR1 and CDR2 from the germline V gene are MNHNY and SVGAGI (reference sequence).

The rearrangement uses TRBV12-3 or TRBV12-4 and TRBJ2-3; maybe TRBD2 (5 bases). This CDR3 comprises 13 residues. V lost 3 bases to trimming and J lost 2 bases, with 6 bases between them. The CDR3 region is CASSLDFTDTQYF. DNA of the CDR3: TGTGCCAGCAGTTTGGACTTCACAGATACGCAGTATTTT.

This chain joins TRBV5-1 and TRBJ1-1; D is unresolved. The CDR3 runs 14 residues. V was trimmed by 7 bases and J by 4 bases, leaving 17 bases between them. The V gene's germline CDR1 is SGHRS and CDR2 YFSETQ. Here the CDR3 DNA reads TGCGCCAGCGGCCAAGCCGTTCGGGGCACTGAAGCTTTCTTT. It specifies CASGQAVRGTEAFF.

This clone was counted a single time. The gene calls are TRBV19 and TRBJ2-1; 10 nucleotides line up with TRBD2. CDR1 and CDR2 (germline): LNHDA, SQIVND (reference sequence). The CDR3 totals 15 residues. V shed 8 bases and J 2 bases; nucleotides not matched to a gene: 6. CDR3 DNA sequence: TGTGCCAGTCGGATAGCGGGGGGCACCTACAATGAGCAGTTCTTC. The encoded protein is CASRIAGGTYNEQFF.

Turning to this clone: This sample includes further DNA sequences coding for the same CDR3. The gene calls are TRBV18 and TRBJ1-1, with a possible D match to TRBD1 (6 bases). Germline V CDR1 and CDR2: KGHSH, LQKENI. V was clipped by 3 bases and J by 2 bases, with 13 bases between them. This CDR3 comprises 15 residues. The CDR3 nucleotides read TGTGCCAGCTCACCCCGCAGGGGCTCAAACACTGAAGCTTTCTTT. Its protein is CASSPRRGSNTEAFF.

This clone was seen only once. The DNA of the CDR3 is TGTGCCAGCAGGGGGGACAGACGGGACACTGAAGCTTTCTTT. Translating gives CASRGDRRDTEAFF. V and J are TRBV6-5 and TRBJ1-1; 7 bases are shared with TRBD1. V lost 6 bases and J lost 3; bases outside the gene matches: 7. CDR3 length: 14 amino acids. Germline CDR1 and CDR2: MNHEY and SVGAGI.

The gene calls are TRBV6-6 and TRBJ2-7; the D gene is possibly TRBD1 (6 bases). Germline CDR1 is MNHNY and CDR2 is SVGAGI (reference sequence). Trimming took off 2 bases at V and 7 bases at J, with 15 bases between the two ends. This CDR3 contains 14 residues. CDR3 protein: CASSYRYPGEEQYF. CDR3 DNA: TGTGCCAGCAGTTACAGGTACCCAGGGGAAGAGCAGTACTTC.

The chain uses TRBV29-1 and TRBJ1-2, with no clear D. Germline loops: CDR1 SQVTM, CDR2 ANQGSEA. The CDR3 sequence is 14 residues long. Between the trimmed V and J ends, which lost 0 bases and 2 bases, there was a span of 10 bases. DNA for the CDR3: TGCAGCGTTGAAGATATTGACGGAAACTATGGCTACACCTTC. This codes for CSVEDIDGNYGYTF.

This chain links TRBV4-3 with TRBJ1-1, with TRBD1 matching over 7 bases. J was trimmed by 4 bases and V by 3 bases; bases with no gene match: 5. The CDR3 loop spans 14 amino acids. Germline V gene data show CDR1 as LGHNA and CDR2 as YSLEER. The CDR3 DNA reads as TGCGCCAGCAGCCATCTGACAGGGAGCACTGAAGCTTTCTTT. This translates into CASSHLTGSTEAFF.

This sequence joins TRBV12-5 and TRBJ1-6, with D maybe TRBD1 (5 bases). V gave up 6 bases and J gave up 7 bases, with 19 bases separating them. This CDR3 is built from 16 residues. Germline CDR1 LGHNT, CDR2 FRNRAP. The CDR3 region has the DNA TGTGCTAGTGGACGAGGGACGGGCCGCGGCAATTCACCCCTCCACTTT. Its translation: CASGRGTGRGNSPLHF.

The chain uses TRBV20-1 and TRBJ2-3, with TRBD2 matching 7 bases. In germline, CDR1 is DFQATT, CDR2 SNEGSKA (reference sequence). CDR3 length: 17 amino acids. The trim removed 3 bases at V and 8 bases at J, leaving 20 bases unmatched. CDR3 loop: CSASGERLAVHLSTQYF. CDR3 nucleotide sequence: TGCAGTGCTAGTGGGGAGAGACTAGCAGTTCATCTCAGTACGCAGTATTTT.

The chain is built from TRBV27 and TRBJ1-2, with D perhaps matching TRBD1 (5 bases). CDR3 length equals 16 residues. In germline, CDR1 is MNHEY, CDR2 SMNVEV (reference sequence). Between the trimmed V and J ends, which lost 4 bases and 3 bases, there was a span of 18 bases. The CDR3 nucleotides read TGTGCCAGCAGTTCCCCAATCGGGGGGTTTCACTATGGCTACACCTTC. This translates into CASSSPIGGFHYGYTF.

This chain uses TRBV5-1 with TRBJ2-7; 11 bases map to TRBD1. The junction had 4 bases not matched to a gene; V was cut back by 4 bases and J by 4 bases. CDR3 length equals 14 residues. Germline CDR1 is SGHRS and CDR2 is YFSETQ. CDR3 DNA sequence: TGCGCCAGCAGCCAAGGGACAGGGGGATACGAGCAGTACTTC. Encoded protein: CASSQGTGGYEQYF.